Following are 11 T cell receptor beta chains from one sample sequenced in a study of vaccination effects on CD4 cells after COVID-19. No cognate antigen is known for these TCRs. Here immunoSEQ multiplex PCR was the method, and the copy in TCRdb shows in-frame clones only, minus some. The sample includes about 58,000 clones, more than 60% of them seen just once. Culture proceeded for about 11 days, and CD4+ T cells were then isolated. The material sequenced was CD4+ T cells from PBMCs cultured without peptide, taken before COVID-19 vaccination. The receptors stem from a human donor who received a COVID-19 vaccine.

V is TRBV18 and J is TRBJ1-4; TRBD1 might be the D (5 bases). This CDR3 has 16 residues. V lost 0 bases, J lost 5 bases, and 13 bases lay in between. Germline V gene sequence: CDR1 KGHSH, CDR2 LQKENI. The CDR3 DNA sequence: TGTGCCAGCTCACCACCGCACAGACAGAGGAATGAAAAACTGTTTTTT. Amino acids: CASSPPHRQRNEKLFF. The variable domain in full, completed from reference TRBV18 and TRBJ1-4, reads NAGVMQNPRHLVRRRGQEARLRCSPMKGHSHVYWYRQLPEEGLKFMVYLQKENIIDESGMPKERFSAEFPKEGPSILRIQQVVRGDSAAYFCASSPPHRQRNEKLFFGSGTQLSVL.

This clone was counted between two and nine times. The chain employs TRBV4-2 and TRBJ1-5; D is uncertain. Germline V lookup: CDR1 LGHNA, CDR2 YNFKEQ. The CDR3 totals 14 residues. The germline V and J ends were trimmed by 2 bases and 9 bases, with 14 bases remaining between them. CDR3 sequence (DNA): TGTGCCAGCAGCCAATCGCCGACCCTGGCGCCCCAGCATTTT. Its protein is CASSQSPTLAPQHF.

This clone was detected only a few times. This rearrangement joins TRBV5-1 to TRBJ2-3; 9 bases are a match to TRBD1. From germline, CDR1 is SGHRS and CDR2 YFSETQ. V was pared by 4 bases and J by 13 bases, with 16 bases of the junction left unmatched. The CDR3 covers 15 residues. The CDR3 protein is CASSTTGTGSLSKYF. The DNA of the CDR3 is TGCGCCAGCAGCACCACCGGGACAGGGTCCCTAAGCAAGTATTTT.

The chain has TRBV6-6 and TRBJ2-5, with D perhaps assigned TRBD1 or TRBD2 (5 bases each). Trimming removed 5 bases at V and 1 base at J, with 5 bases between. This CDR3 is 12 amino acids long. CDR1 and CDR2 from the germline V gene are MNHNY and SVGAGI (reference sequence). CDR3 sequence reads: CASSGTQETQYF. DNA of the CDR3: TGTGCCAGCAGTGGGACCCAAGAGACCCAGTACTTC.

The genes are TRBV24-1 and TRBJ2-4, with TRBD2 matching over 7 bases. The CDR3 spans 15 residues. Germline-derived CDR1 and CDR2 are KGHDR and SFDVKD. Trimming removed 4 bases from V and 1 base from J; junction bases left unmatched: 3. The CDR3 region is CATSEPGGAKNIQYF. CDR3 in DNA: TGTGCCACCAGTGAGCCCGGGGGGGCCAAAAACATTCAGTACTTC.

The V and J genes are TRBV5-6 and TRBJ2-7; D is unclear. The CDR3 sequence is 14 residues long. V was shortened by 3 bases and J by 0 bases, with 10 bases between the two germline ends. The germline V gene encodes CDR1 SGHDT and CDR2 YYEEEE. This chain's CDR3 is CASSWYTDSYEQYV. The CDR3 DNA sequence: TGTGCCAGCAGCTGGTACACCGACTCCTACGAGCAGTACGTC.

The rearrangement links TRBV7-9 to TRBJ1-4; D is possibly TRBD1 (6 bases). The CDR3 consists of 12 residues. The germline V and J ends were trimmed by 9 bases and 5 bases, with 10 bases remaining between them. The V gene's germline CDR1 is SEHNR and CDR2 FQNEAQ (reference sequence). In nucleotides, the CDR3 is TGTGCCAGTTTAGACAGGAATGAAAAACTGTTTTTT. Translating it yields CASLDRNEKLFF.

V gene TRBV19 combines with J gene TRBJ1-1, with D unresolved. The CDR3 totals 13 residues. V shed 4 bases and J shed 1 base, with 7 bases lying between them. Germline V gene sequence: CDR1 LNHDA, CDR2 SQIVND (reference sequence). CDR3 sequence reads: CASSRGRNTEAFF. CDR3 bases: TGTGCCAGTAGTAGAGGACGGAACACTGAAGCTTTCTTT.

In nucleotides, the CDR3 is TGTGCCAGCAGCTTACGACAGTCCACAGATACGCAGTATTTT. The encoded protein is CASSLRQSTDTQYF. V gene TRBV7-2 combines with J gene TRBJ2-3, with D maybe TRBD1 (5 bases). Germline CDR1 reads SGHTA; CDR2 reads FQGNSA. The V end was cut by 2 bases, the J end by 2 bases, with 8 bases between. CDR3 length: 14 amino acids.

The chain joins TRBV27 to TRBJ2-7; D could derive from TRBD1 or TRBD2 (5 bases each). V lost 2 bases, J lost 4 bases, and 12 bases lay in between. Germline loops: CDR1 MNHEY, CDR2 SMNVEV (reference sequence). CDR3 length: 14 residues. CDR3 sequence (DNA): TGTGCCAGCAGTTTAACTATCGGGGCTTACGAGCAGTACGTC. Its translation is CASSLTIGAYEQYV.

This clone was seen only once. This chain uses TRBV5-1 with TRBJ1-4, with TRBD1 matching 7 bases. V lost 4 bases and J lost 8; bases outside the gene matches: 11. CDR3 length equals 15 residues. CDR1 SGHRS and CDR2 YFSETQ come from the germline V gene. This CDR3 is CASSLGAGGGEKLFF. The CDR3 DNA reads as TGCGCCAGCAGCCTGGGTGCAGGGGGAGGAGAAAAACTGTTTTTT.